This T cell receptor (beta chain) was sequenced in a study of shared clonotypes between healthy human individuals. V was pared by 5 bases and J by 1 base, with 11 bases between. Germline CDR1 MNHEY, CDR2 SVGAGI. The CDR3 is 14 amino acids. TCRdb keeps only in-frame clones here, not all; method: immunoSEQ multiplex PCR. The sample yields about 2.3 million clones, approximately 90% seen once. The chain couples TRBV6-5 to TRBJ2-5; D may match TRBD1 or TRBD2 (6 bases each). What was sequenced was naive CD4+ T cells from PBMCs. Subset specified: CD45RA+ positively selected. The source is a man in his late teens or twenties in good health. Some clones in this sample may be carry-over from other donors' samples. For the CDR3, the DNA is TGTGCCAGCAGTCCGTGGGGGGCCCAAGAGACCCAGTACTTC. It is translated as CASSPWGAQETQYF.